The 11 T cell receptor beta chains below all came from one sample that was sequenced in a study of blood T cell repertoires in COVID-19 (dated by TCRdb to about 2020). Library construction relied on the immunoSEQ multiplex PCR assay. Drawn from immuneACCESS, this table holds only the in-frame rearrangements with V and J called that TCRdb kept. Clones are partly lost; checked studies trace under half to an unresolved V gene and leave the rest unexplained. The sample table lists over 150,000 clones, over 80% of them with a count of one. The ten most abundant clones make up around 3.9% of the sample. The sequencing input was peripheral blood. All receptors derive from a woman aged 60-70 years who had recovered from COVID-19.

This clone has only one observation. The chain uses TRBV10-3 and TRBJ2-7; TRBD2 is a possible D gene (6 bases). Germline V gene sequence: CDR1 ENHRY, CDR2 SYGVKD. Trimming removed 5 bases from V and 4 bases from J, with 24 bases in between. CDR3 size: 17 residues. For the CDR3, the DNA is TGTGCCATCAGTCAGATCGAGGCAGCCAACCGGGGGTACGAGCAGTACTTC. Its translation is CAISQIEAANRGYEQYF.

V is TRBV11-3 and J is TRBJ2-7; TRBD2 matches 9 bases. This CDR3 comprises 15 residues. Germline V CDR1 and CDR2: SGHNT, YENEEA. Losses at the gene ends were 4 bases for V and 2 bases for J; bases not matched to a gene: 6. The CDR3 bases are TGTGCCAGCAGCTGGGGTAGCGGGGGAACCTACGAGCAGTACTTC. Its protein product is CASSWGSGGTYEQYF.

CDR3 DNA sequence: TGTGCCAGCAGCGCCGACAGGGGTGCTAATGAAAAACTGTTTTTT. This translates into CASSADRGANEKLFF. The gene calls are TRBV9 and TRBJ1-4; 8 bases map to TRBD1. CDR1 SGDLS and CDR2 YYNGEE come from the germline V gene. CDR3 size: 15 residues. Trimming cost V 3 bases and J 3 bases; bases outside gene matches: 4.

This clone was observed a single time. The CDR3 region has the DNA TGTGCCAGCAGCCAACCATCACAGGGGGCTTCCTACGAGCAGTACTTC. It codes for CASSQPSQGASYEQYF. The genes are TRBV4-2 and TRBJ2-7; 9 positions agree with TRBD1. The CDR3 has 16 residues. Looked up from germline, CDR1 is LGHNA and CDR2 is YNFKEQ. Trimming took 2 bases from V and 1 from J; bases not matched to a gene: 6.

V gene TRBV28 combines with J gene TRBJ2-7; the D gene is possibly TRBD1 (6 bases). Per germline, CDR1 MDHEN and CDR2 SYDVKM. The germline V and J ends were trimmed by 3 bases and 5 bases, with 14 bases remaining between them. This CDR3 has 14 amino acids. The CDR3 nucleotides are TGTGCCAGCAGTTTCAAACAGGGCAGAAACGAGCAGTACTTC. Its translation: CASSFKQGRNEQYF.

CDR3 sequence reads: CATSDFGPDRAGGYTF. In DNA, the CDR3 is TGTGCCACCAGTGATTTCGGCCCCGACAGGGCCGGAGGCTACACCTTC. V gene TRBV24-1 combines with J gene TRBJ1-2; TRBD1 matches at 7 bases. The ends lost 1 base at V and 8 bases at J; junction bases unmatched: 12. The germline CDR1 and CDR2 sequences are KGHDR and SFDVKD. The CDR3 has 16 residues.

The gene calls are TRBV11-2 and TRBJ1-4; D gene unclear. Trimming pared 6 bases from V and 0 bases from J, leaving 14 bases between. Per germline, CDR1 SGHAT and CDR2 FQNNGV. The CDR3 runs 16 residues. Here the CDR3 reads CASSPGSFATNEKLFF. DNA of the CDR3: TGTGCCAGCAGTCCCGGTTCCTTCGCAACTAATGAAAAACTGTTTTTT. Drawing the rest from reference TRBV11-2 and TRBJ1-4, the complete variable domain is EAGVAQSPRYKIIEKRQSVAFWCNPISGHATLYWYQQILGQGPKLLIQFQNNGVVDDSQLPKDRFSAERLKGVDSTLKIQPAKLEDSAVYLCASSPGSFATNEKLFFGSGTQLSVL.

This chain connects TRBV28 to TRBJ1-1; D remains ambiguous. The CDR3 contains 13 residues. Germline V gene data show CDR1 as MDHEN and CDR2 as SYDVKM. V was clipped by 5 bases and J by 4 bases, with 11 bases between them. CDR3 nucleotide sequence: TGTGCCAGCAGTCGCACCCCTAGCACTGAAGCTTTCTTT. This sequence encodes CASSRTPSTEAFF.

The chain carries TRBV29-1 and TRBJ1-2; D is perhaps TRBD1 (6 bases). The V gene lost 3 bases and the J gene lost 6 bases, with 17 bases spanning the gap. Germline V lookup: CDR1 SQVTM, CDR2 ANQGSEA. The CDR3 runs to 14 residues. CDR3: CSVESNRERDGYTF. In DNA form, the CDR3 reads TGCAGCGTTGAGAGTAACAGGGAAAGGGATGGCTACACCTTC.

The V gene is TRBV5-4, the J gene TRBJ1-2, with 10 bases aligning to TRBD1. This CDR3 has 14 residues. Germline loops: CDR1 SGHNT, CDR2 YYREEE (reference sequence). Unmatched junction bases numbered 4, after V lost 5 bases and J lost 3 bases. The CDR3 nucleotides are TGTGCCAGCAGACGGACAGGGGGTGACTATGGCTACACCTTC. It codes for CASRRTGGDYGYTF.

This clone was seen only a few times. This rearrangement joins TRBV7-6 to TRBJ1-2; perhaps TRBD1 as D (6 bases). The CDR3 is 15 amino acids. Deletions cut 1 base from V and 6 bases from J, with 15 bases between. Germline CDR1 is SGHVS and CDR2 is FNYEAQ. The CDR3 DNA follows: TGTGCCAGCAGCTTAGAATCCCGACAGGTTAATGGCTACACCTTC. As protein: CASSLESRQVNGYTF.